Described below is a single T cell receptor beta chain sequence and its context. What it recognizes is unknown. This record comes from a study of cytomegalovirus exposure and HLA in healthy donors. Notes on the study in general: It was shown in a later analysis that HLA-associated TCR beta chains were more clonally expanded than other, equally common chains.

With 60 Vbeta and 13 Jbeta primers, the PCR was carried out. The repertoire was sequenced with immunoSEQ multiplex PCR; TCRdb's copy has only in-frame clones and lacks some. Of under 200,000 clones in the sample, approximately 80% were seen once. The material sequenced was PBMCs. The receptor's source is a woman between 40 and 50 years old in good health and CMV-seropositive.

The CDR3 DNA sequence: TGTGCCAGCAGCTATAGCGTTAGGAGCTCCTACAATGAGCAGTTCTTC. Translation gives CASSYSVRSSYNEQFF. The chain is built from TRBV5-6 and TRBJ2-1; maybe TRBD2 (5 bases). Germline CDR1 SGHDT, CDR2 YYEEEE. V lost 3 bases to trimming and J lost 0 bases, with 13 bases between them. CDR3 length equals 16 residues.